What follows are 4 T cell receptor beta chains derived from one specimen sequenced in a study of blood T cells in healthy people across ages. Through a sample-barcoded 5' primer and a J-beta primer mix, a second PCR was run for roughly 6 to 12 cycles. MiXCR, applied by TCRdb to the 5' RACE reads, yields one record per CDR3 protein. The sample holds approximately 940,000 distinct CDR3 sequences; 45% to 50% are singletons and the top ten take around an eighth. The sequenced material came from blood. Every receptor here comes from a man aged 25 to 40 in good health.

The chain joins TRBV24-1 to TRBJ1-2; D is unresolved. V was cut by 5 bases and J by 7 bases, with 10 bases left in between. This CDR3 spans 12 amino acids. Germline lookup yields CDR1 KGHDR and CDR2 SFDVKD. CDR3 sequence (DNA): TGTGCCACCAGTGCCGATAGGAGTGGCTACACCTTC. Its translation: CATSADRSGYTF.

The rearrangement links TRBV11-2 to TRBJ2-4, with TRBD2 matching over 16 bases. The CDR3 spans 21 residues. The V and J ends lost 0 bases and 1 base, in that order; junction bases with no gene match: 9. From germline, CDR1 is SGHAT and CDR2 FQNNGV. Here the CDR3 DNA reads TGTGCCAGCAGCTTAGATCGGGGACTAGCGGGGGGGTCCGGGGCCAAAAACATTCAGTACTTC. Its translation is CASSLDRGLAGGSGAKNIQYF. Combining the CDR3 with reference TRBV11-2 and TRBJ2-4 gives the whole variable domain EAGVAQSPRYKIIEKRQSVAFWCNPISGHATLYWYQQILGQGPKLLIQFQNNGVVDDSQLPKDRFSAERLKGVDSTLKIQPAKLEDSAVYLCASSLDRGLAGGSGAKNIQYFGAGTRLSVL.

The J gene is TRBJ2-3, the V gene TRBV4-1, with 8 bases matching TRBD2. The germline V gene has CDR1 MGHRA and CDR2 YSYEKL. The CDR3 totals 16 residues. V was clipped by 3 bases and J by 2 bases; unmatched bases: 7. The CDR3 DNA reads TGCGCCAGCAGCCAGCAAAGCGGGGGTCTCACAGATACGCAGTATTTT. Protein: CASSQQSGGLTDTQYF.

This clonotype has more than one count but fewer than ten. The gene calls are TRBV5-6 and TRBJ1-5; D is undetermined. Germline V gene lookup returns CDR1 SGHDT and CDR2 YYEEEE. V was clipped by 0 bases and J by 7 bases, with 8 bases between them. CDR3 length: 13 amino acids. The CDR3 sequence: CASSLATGQPQHF. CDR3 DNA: TGTGCCAGCAGCTTGGCGACGGGGCAGCCCCAGCATTTT.